This entry lists 6 T cell receptor beta chains sequenced from one sample in a study of cytomegalovirus exposure and HLA in healthy donors. It was with 60 Vbeta and 13 Jbeta primers that the PCR ran. Using immunoSEQ multiplex PCR, the repertoire was profiled, and TCRdb retains in-frame clones only, with some absent. In total, the table holds 45,000 to 60,000 clones. Sequenced material: PBMCs. These receptor sequences come from a woman aged 40 to 50 in good health and CMV-seronegative.

This chain joins TRBV28 and TRBJ1-6, with TRBD1 matching 7 bases. Germline lookup yields CDR1 MDHEN and CDR2 SYDVKM. The V segment lost 6 bases and the J segment 0 bases; nucleotides outside the gene matches: 2. This CDR3 has 15 residues. CDR3 sequence: CASRGDSSYNSPLHF. CDR3 bases: TGTGCCAGCAGGGGGGACAGCTCCTATAATTCACCCCTCCACTTT.

The chain couples TRBV15 to TRBJ1-5; D possibly corresponds to TRBD1 (5 bases). Germline lookup yields CDR1 LNHNV and CDR2 YYDKDF (reference sequence). The CDR3 extends over 15 amino acids. V gave up 4 bases and J gave up 8 bases, with 18 bases separating them. In DNA, the CDR3 is TGTGCCACCAGCAATTACCGGGCAGGGAAAGAGCCCCAGCATTTT. Residues: CATSNYRAGKEPQHF.

The genes are TRBV4-3 and TRBJ2-1; no definite D call. Germline V lookup: CDR1 LGHNA, CDR2 YSLEER. The CDR3 is 14 amino acids. Trimming pared 2 bases from V and 9 bases from J, leaving 14 bases between. As DNA, the CDR3 is TGCGCCAGCAGCCAATCTTTCCTCAACGGTGAGCAGTTCTTC. Translating gives CASSQSFLNGEQFF.

The CDR3 loop reads CSADGPAKQYF. The DNA of the CDR3 is TGCAGTGCTGATGGGCCGGCGAAGCAGTACTTC. This chain joins TRBV20-1 and TRBJ2-7; no firm D call. This CDR3 is built from 11 residues. Germline values: CDR1 DFQATT, CDR2 SNEGSKA (reference sequence). With 5 bases removed from V and 8 bases from J, the gap between germline ends came to 13 bases.

The V call is TRBV28, the J call TRBJ2-4, with 8 bases matching TRBD1. The CDR3 has 12 residues. Germline values: CDR1 MDHEN, CDR2 SYDVKM. J was trimmed by 7 bases and V by 6 bases; bases with no gene match: 2. In nucleotides, the CDR3 is TGTGCCAGCAGGGACAGGGTTAACATTCAGTACTTC. Its translation is CASRDRVNIQYF.

V gene TRBV30 combines with J gene TRBJ1-5; 7 bases match TRBD1. The length of the CDR3 is 15 residues. CDR1 and CDR2 from the germline V gene are GTSNPN and SVGIG (reference sequence). V shed 3 bases and J 2 bases; nucleotides not matched to a gene: 7. The CDR3 loop is CAWSSTGVGNQPQHF. CDR3 nucleotide sequence: TGTGCCTGGAGCTCCACAGGGGTCGGCAATCAGCCCCAGCATTTT.